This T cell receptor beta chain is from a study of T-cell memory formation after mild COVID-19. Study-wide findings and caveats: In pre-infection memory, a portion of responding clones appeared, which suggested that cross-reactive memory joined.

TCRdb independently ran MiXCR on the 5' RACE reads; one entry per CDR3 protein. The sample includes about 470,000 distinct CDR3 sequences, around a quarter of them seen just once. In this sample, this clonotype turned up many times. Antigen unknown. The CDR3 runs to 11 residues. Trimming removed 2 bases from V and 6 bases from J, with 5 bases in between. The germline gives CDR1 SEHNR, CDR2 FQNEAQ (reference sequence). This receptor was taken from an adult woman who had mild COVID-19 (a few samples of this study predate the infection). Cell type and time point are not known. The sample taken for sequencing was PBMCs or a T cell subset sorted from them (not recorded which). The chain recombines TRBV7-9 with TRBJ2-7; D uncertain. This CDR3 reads CASSLTGEQYF. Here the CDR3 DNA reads TGTGCCAGCAGCTTAACCGGCGAGCAGTACTTC.